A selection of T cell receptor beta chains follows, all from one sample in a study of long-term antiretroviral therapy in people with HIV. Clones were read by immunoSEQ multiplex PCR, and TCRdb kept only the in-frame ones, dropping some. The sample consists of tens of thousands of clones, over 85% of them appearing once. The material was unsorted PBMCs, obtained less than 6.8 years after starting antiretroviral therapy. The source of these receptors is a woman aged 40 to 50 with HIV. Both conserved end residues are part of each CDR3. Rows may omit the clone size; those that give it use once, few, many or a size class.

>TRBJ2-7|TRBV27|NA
CASSFGPTYEQYF
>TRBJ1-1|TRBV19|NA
CASSIDTRGRAMNTEAFF
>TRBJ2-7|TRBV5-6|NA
CASSYTSLDEQYF
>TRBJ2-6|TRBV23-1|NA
CASSETRTQQSRANVLTF
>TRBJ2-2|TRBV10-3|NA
CAISPRQSANTGELFF
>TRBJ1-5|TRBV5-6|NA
CASSYRAYSNQPQHF
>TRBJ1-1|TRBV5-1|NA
CASSLGGQRDTEAFF
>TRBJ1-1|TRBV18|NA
CASSLNTEAFF
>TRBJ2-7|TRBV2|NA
CASSDFGGSYEQYF
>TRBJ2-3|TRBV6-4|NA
CASSEGLAGGPDTQYF
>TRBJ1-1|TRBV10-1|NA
CASRGQSDTEAFF
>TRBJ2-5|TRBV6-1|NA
CASSANAGTGGRETQYF
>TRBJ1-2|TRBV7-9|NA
CASSFGRNYGYTF
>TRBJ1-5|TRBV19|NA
CASSTRQGALQPQHF
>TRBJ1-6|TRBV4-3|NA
CASSRGQGAFSPLHF
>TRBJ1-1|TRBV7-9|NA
CASSLEGGGTEAFF
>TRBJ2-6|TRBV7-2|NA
CASSAGQVNVLTF
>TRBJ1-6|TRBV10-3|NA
CAISEGHKPSPLHF
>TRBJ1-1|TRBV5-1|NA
CASSLAGEGGTEAFF
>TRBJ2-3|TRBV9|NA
CASSVIPGLAGSVGDTQYF
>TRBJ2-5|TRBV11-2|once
CASSLEPLETQYF
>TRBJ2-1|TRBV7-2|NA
CASSYQQSSYNEQFF
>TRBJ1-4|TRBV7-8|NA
CASSLGDRTNEKLFF